This TCR beta chain was observed in a study of PD-L1 blockade in urothelial cancer. Clones were read by immunoSEQ multiplex PCR, and TCRdb kept only the in-frame ones, dropping some. The table has under 55,000 clones, 84% seen once. The germline V gene encodes CDR1 SGHNT and CDR2 YYREEE (reference sequence). This CDR3 contains 13 residues. With 1 base removed from V and 3 bases from J, the gap between germline ends came to 6 bases. J is TRBJ2-3 and V is TRBV5-4; D unclear. This receptor was taken from a man aged 35-49 years with urothelial cancer. The input for sequencing was PBMCs, taken around atezolizumab (anti-PD-L1) treatment. The CDR3 reads CASSLSYTDTQYF. The DNA of the CDR3 is TGTGCCAGCAGCTTGTCGTATACAGATACGCAGTATTTT.